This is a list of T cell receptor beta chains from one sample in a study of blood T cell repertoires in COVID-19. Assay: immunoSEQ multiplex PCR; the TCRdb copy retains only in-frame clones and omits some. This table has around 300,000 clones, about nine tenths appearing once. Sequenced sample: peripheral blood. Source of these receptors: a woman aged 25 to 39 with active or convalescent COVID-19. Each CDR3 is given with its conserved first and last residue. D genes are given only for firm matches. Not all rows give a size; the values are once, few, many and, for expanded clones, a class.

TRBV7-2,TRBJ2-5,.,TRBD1,TGTGCCAGCAGCAACCGAAGGGGGCCTCTACAAGAGACCCAGTACTTC,CASSNRRGPLQETQYF
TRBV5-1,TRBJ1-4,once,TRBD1,TGCGCCAGCAGCTCTGACAGGGGAGGTGAAAAACTGTTTTTT,CASSSDRGGEKLFF
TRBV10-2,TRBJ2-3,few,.,TGCGCCAGCAGTGACAAAGATACGCAGTATTTT,CASSDKDTQYF
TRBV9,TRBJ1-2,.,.,TGTGCCAGCAGCGTAGGGGGAGGGAGGAACTATGGCTACACCTTC,CASSVGGGRNYGYTF
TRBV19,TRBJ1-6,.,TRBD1,TGTGCCAGCGGACAGGGTTCCTATAATTCACCCCTCCACTTT,CASGQGSYNSPLHF
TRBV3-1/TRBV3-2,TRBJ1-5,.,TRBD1,TGTGCCAGCAGCCAAGAGGAGTGGAGGGGGCATCCCCAGCATTTT,CASSQEEWRGHPQHF
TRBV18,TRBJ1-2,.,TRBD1,TGTGCCAGCTCACTAACCGGGACAGGGGAACCCACTAACTATGGCTACACCTTC,CASSLTGTGEPTNYGYTF
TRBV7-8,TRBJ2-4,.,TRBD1,TGTGCCAGCAGCTTAGGACAGGGACGCAAAAACATTCAGTACTTC,CASSLGQGRKNIQYF
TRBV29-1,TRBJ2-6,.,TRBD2,TGCAGCGTTTCGGGGGGGCTATTTTCTGGGGCCAACGTCCTGACTTTC,CSVSGGLFSGANVLTF
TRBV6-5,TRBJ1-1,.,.,TGTGCCAGCAGTTACGGGGGAGGTCCGCTGACTGAAGCTTTCTTT,CASSYGGGPLTEAFF
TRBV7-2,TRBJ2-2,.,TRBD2,TGTGCCAGCAGCTTAGAAGGACTAGCGGCCCTCACCCACGTGGGGCTGTTTTTT,CASSLEGLAALTHVGLFF
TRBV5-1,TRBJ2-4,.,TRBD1,TGCGCCAGCAGCTTGGCACAGGGGGCAGACATTCAGTACTTC,CASSLAQGADIQYF
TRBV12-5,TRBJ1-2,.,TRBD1,TGTGCTAGTGGTACCGGACAGGGAAGTATAGCTAACTATGGCTACACCTTC,CASGTGQGSIANYGYTF
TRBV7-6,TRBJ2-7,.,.,TGTGCCAGCAGCTTAGGGCAGGGGGGAAACTACGAGCAGTACTTC,CASSLGQGGNYEQYF
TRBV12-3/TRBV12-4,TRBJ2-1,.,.,TGTGCCAGCAGTCGAGGGTTCATTGAGCAGTTCTTC,CASSRGFIEQFF
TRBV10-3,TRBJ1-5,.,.,TGTGCCATCAGTGGTGGGGCTAGCAATCAGCCCCAGCATTTT,CAISGGASNQPQHF
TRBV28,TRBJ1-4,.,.,TGTGCCAGCAGTTTAAGTGGAGTGTCACCCCGGTCGGGACTGTTTTTT,CASSLSGVSPRSGLFF
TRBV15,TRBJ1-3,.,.,TGTGCCACCAGCCCAGCGTGGGGGGTAGGAAACACCATATATTTT,CATSPAWGVGNTIYF
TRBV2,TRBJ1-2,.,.,TGTGCCTCTCGAGGGGGAATCTATGGCTACACCTTC,CASRGGIYGYTF
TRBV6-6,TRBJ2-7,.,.,TGTGCCAGCAGTTACTACAGAGCCTACGAGCAGTACTTC,CASSYYRAYEQYF
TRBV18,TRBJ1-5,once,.,TGTGCCAGCTCACCACAGGGGTCAGGCAATCAGCCCCAGCATTTT,CASSPQGSGNQPQHF
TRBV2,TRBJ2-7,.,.,TGTGCCAGCAGGCGGACTCCGAGCTCCTACGAGCAGTACTTC,CASRRTPSSYEQYF
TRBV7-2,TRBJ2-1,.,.,TGTGCCAGCAGCTTTACGAGTTACAATGAGCAGTTCTTC,CASSFTSYNEQFF
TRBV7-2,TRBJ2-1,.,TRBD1,TGTGCCAGCAGCCGGGACAGGGGCTCCTACAATGAGCAGTTCTTC,CASSRDRGSYNEQFF
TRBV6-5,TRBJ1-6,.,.,TGTGCCAGCAGTTACTCGGGGAGCTCCTATAATTCACCCCTCCACTTT,CASSYSGSSYNSPLHF
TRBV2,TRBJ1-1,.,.,TGTGCCAGCAGGGAGACAGTGGGGCCTGAAGCTTTCTTT,CASRETVGPEAFF
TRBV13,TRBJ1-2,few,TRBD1,TGTGCCAGCAGCTCTCCGGGACAGGGGAATGGCTACACCTTC,CASSSPGQGNGYTF
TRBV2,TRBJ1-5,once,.,TGTGCCAGCAGCCCGAACAGAAATCAGCCCCAGCATTTT,CASSPNRNQPQHF
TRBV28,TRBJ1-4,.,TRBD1,TGTGCCAGCAGCAGCCGGGACAGGGTGGTCGAAAAACTGTTTTTT,CASSSRDRVVEKLFF
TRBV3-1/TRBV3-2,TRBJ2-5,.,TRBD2,TGTGCCAGCAGCCTTCCGCGGGCCGGGAGGGAGACCCAGTACTTC,CASSLPRAGRETQYF
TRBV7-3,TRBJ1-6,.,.,TGTGCCAGCAGCTCTTACAGGGAAACACCCCTCCACTTT,CASSSYRETPLHF
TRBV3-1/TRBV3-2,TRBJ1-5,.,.,TGTGCCAGCAGCCAGGGCCGTAGAACTCAGCCCCAGCATTTT,CASSQGRRTQPQHF
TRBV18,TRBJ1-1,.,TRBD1,TGTGCCAGCTCAAGGGGACAGAGGAACACTGAAGCTTTCTTT,CASSRGQRNTEAFF
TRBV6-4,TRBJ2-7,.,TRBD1,TGTGCCAGCACCGAAAGACAGGGGGCAGGTGAGCAGTACTTC,CASTERQGAGEQYF
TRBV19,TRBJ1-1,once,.,TGTGCCAGTAGGAGCGGATACACTGAAGCTTTCTTT,CASRSGYTEAFF
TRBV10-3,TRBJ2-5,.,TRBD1,TGTGCCACCACCTCCGGGACAGGGGGAGAGACCCAGTACTTC,CATTSGTGGETQYF
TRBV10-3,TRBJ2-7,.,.,TGTGCCATCATTCCCCCGGGCTACGAGCAGTACTTC,CAIIPPGYEQYF
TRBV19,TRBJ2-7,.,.,TGTGCCAGTAGTAAGGGGCCGTCTTACGAGCAGTACTTC,CASSKGPSYEQYF
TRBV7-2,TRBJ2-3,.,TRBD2,TGTGCCAGCAGCTCCACCGCGGGGGGTGGCGGCGCAGATACGCAGTATTTT,CASSSTAGGGGADTQYF
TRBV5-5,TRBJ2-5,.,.,TGTGCCAGCAGCGGCGACACTCGAGAGACCCAGTACTTC,CASSGDTRETQYF
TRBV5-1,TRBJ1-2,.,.,TGCGCCAGCAGCTTGGAGGGGCTCGCCAAAGACTATGGCTACACCTTC,CASSLEGLAKDYGYTF
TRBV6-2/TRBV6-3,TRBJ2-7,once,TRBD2,TGTGCCAGCAGTTACCGGCCTCTAGCGGGGGCCTACGAGCAGTACTTC,CASSYRPLAGAYEQYF
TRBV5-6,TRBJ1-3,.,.,TGTGCCAGCAGCCCGTCGGGACACGGAAACACCATATATTTT,CASSPSGHGNTIYF
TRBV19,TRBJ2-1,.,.,TGTGCCACTACTACCTACAATGAGCAGTTCTTC,CATTTYNEQFF
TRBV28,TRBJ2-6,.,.,TGTGCCAGCAGTCCGCTATTGCTCTCTGGGGCCAACGTCCTGACTTTC,CASSPLLLSGANVLTF
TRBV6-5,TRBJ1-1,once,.,TGTGCCAGCAGTCAGTTCCCCACTGAAGCTTTCTTT,CASSQFPTEAFF
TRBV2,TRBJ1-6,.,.,TGTGCCAGCAGTGCATGGACAGAGAATTCACCCCTCCACTTT,CASSAWTENSPLHF
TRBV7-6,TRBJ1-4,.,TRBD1,TGTGCCAGCAGCTCTTGGACAGGGGGGACCGAAAAACTGTTTTTT,CASSSWTGGTEKLFF
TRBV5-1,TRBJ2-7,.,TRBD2,TGCGCCAGCTGGGGAGGGGTCGGCGACGAGCAGTACTTC,CASWGGVGDEQYF
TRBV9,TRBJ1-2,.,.,TGTGCCAGCAGCGTAGGTGCAGGCTATGGCTACACCTTC,CASSVGAGYGYTF
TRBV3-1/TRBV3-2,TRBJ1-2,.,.,TGTGCCAGCAGCCATTTGAACAGGCGGGGCTACACCTTC,CASSHLNRRGYTF
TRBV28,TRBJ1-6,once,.,TGTGCCAGCAGTTTAGGACAGTCATATAATTCACCCCTCCACTTT,CASSLGQSYNSPLHF
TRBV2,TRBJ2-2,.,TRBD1,TGTGCCAGCAGTGTAAACAGGGGGCGTCTGGGCGGGGAGCTGTTTTTT,CASSVNRGRLGGELFF
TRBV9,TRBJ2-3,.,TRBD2,TGTGCCAGCAGCGTAGGGGTGGCGGGGGGACTCACAGATACGCAGTATTTT,CASSVGVAGGLTDTQYF